The 18 T cell receptor beta chains below come from one sample, sequenced in a study of T-cell memory formation after mild COVID-19. TCRdb processed the 5' RACE reads anew with MiXCR; each CDR3 protein has one entry. The repertoire includes around 400,000 distinct CDR3 sequences, roughly 26% of them detected once, and about 10% sits in the top ten. Sequenced material: PBMCs or a T cell subset sorted from them (not recorded which). These TCRs come from an adult woman who had mild COVID-19 (a few samples of this study predate the infection). Cell type and time point are not known.

This clonotype appeared a few times. V gene TRBV3-1 combines with J gene TRBJ2-1, with D unclear. The germline gives CDR1 LGHDT, CDR2 YNNKEL (reference sequence). The CDR3 covers 14 residues. Trimming took 0 bases from V and 3 from J, leaving 6 bases between them. The CDR3 DNA reads TGTGCCAGCAGCCAAGAAGCCAGCTACAATGAGCAGTTCTTC. Residues: CASSQEASYNEQFF.

The genes are TRBV18 and TRBJ1-1; D is ambiguous. The V and J ends lost 1 base and 3 bases respectively, with 12 bases between them. This CDR3 is built from 15 residues. Germline CDR1 is KGHSH and CDR2 is LQKENI. Here the CDR3 DNA reads TGTGCCAGCTCACCACGTCGAGGGTTGGACACTGAAGCTTTCTTT. Protein: CASSPRRGLDTEAFF.

This clonotype occurred many times. V and J are TRBV29-1 and TRBJ2-1; no reliable D call. V was shortened by 8 bases and J by 8 bases, with 16 bases between the two germline ends. This CDR3 is 12 amino acids long. Germline CDR1 SQVTM, CDR2 ANQGSEA. The CDR3 spells CSFSRVLDEQFF. The DNA for the CDR3 is TGCAGCTTCTCAAGGGTCCTGGATGAGCAGTTCTTC.

CDR3 region: CASSLEGRGFDYGYTF. Written as DNA, the CDR3 is TGTGCCAGCAGCTTAGAGGGCAGGGGATTCGACTATGGCTACACCTTC. The chain combines TRBV7-2 with TRBJ1-2, with D possibly TRBD1 on 6 matching bases. CDR1 is SGHTA and CDR2 is FQGNSA in the germline V gene. Trimming took off 1 base at V and 3 bases at J, with 15 bases between the two ends. This CDR3 region has 16 residues.

This clonotype was seen only a few times. The chain combines TRBV5-1 with TRBJ2-1; D is undetermined. This CDR3 has 11 amino acids. V was shortened by 1 base and J by 9 bases, with 5 bases between the two germline ends. Germline values: CDR1 SGHRS, CDR2 YFSETQ. The CDR3 DNA reads as TGCGCCAGCAGCTTGATTGGTGAGCAGTTCTTC. Its protein is CASSLIGEQFF.

The CDR3 spells CSATSGDVVGFF. DNA of the CDR3: TGCAGTGCTACTAGCGGGGACGTCGTAGGGTTCTTC. This chain uses TRBV20-1 with TRBJ2-1, with 9 bases lining up with TRBD2. Per the germline V gene, CDR1 is DFQATT and CDR2 is SNEGSKA (reference sequence). The V segment lost 4 bases and the J segment 15 bases; nucleotides outside the gene matches: 10. The CDR3 totals 12 residues.

This clonotype was counted only a few times. V gene TRBV5-6 combines with J gene TRBJ2-1, with D perhaps assigned TRBD1 or TRBD2 (5 bases each). The CDR3 has 13 amino acids. Germline-derived CDR1 and CDR2 are SGHDT and YYEEEE. The V gene lost 2 bases and the J gene lost 4 bases, with 7 bases spanning the gap. The CDR3 spells CASSFGAYNEQFF. As DNA, the CDR3 is TGTGCCAGCAGCTTCGGGGCATACAATGAGCAGTTCTTC.

The chain combines TRBV12-3 or TRBV12-4 with TRBJ2-2, with 9 positions matching TRBD2. V dropped 3 bases and J dropped 4; count of bases not matched to a gene: 3. The length of the CDR3 is 15 residues. The CDR3 region has the DNA TGTGCCAGCAGTTTCCAACTAGCGGGCACCGGGGAGCTGTTTTTT. This sequence encodes CASSFQLAGTGELFF.

Only a few counts were recorded for this clonotype. The chain uses TRBV6-6 and TRBJ1-1; no clear D gene. The CDR3 is 15 amino acids. The ends were cut back, 2 bases at V and 2 bases at J, with 12 bases in the middle. Looked up from germline, CDR1 is MNHNY and CDR2 is SVGAGI (reference sequence). The CDR3 coding sequence is TGTGCCAGCAGTTACGGGCGACTGCCTAACACTGAAGCTTTCTTT. This encodes CASSYGRLPNTEAFF.

The sample holds a few counts of this clonotype. The chain employs TRBV5-1 and TRBJ1-3; D is undetermined. Germline V gives CDR1 SGHRS, CDR2 YFSETQ. Trimming removed 0 bases at V and 0 bases at J, with 7 bases between. This CDR3 spans 15 amino acids. DNA of the CDR3: TGCGCCAGCAGCTTGGAATCGGGCTCTGGAAACACCATATATTTT. Protein: CASSLESGSGNTIYF.

The genes are TRBV5-1 and TRBJ2-7; the match to TRBD1 covers 10 bases. The junction had 7 bases not matched to a gene; V was cut back by 5 bases and J by 5 bases. The germline gives CDR1 SGHRS, CDR2 YFSETQ. This CDR3 spans 14 amino acids. This CDR3 reads CASSPGTGEDEQYF. The CDR3 DNA follows: TGCGCCAGCAGTCCCGGGACAGGGGAAGACGAGCAGTACTTC.

This clonotype was picked up a small number of times. This sequence joins TRBV20-1 and TRBJ2-7, with unresolved D. CDR1 DFQATT and CDR2 SNEGSKA come from the germline V gene (reference sequence). V was pared by 4 bases and J by 0 bases, with 7 bases between. There are 12 residues in the CDR3. CDR3 loop: CSATRSSYEQYF. CDR3 nucleotides: TGCAGTGCTACCAGGAGCTCCTACGAGCAGTACTTC.

This clonotype has more than one count but fewer than ten. The CDR3: CAWRRLGDNEQFF. The CDR3 DNA reads as TGTGCCTGGAGAAGACTAGGGGACAATGAGCAGTTCTTC. The V gene is TRBV30, the J gene TRBJ2-1; D is possibly TRBD2 (6 bases). V was pared by 3 bases and J by 5 bases, with 11 bases between. Germline CDR1 is GTSNPN and CDR2 is SVGIG (reference sequence). CDR3 size: 13 residues.

CDR3 sequence reads: CATSATETQYF. The DNA of the CDR3 is TGTGCCACCAGTGCTACGGAGACCCAGTACTTC. The chain recombines TRBV24-1 with TRBJ2-5; D unresolved. V was shortened by 5 bases and J by 5 bases, with 5 bases between the two germline ends. This CDR3 has 11 residues. CDR1 and CDR2 from the germline V gene are KGHDR and SFDVKD.

This rearrangement joins TRBV3-1 to TRBJ1-1; a weak D match, TRBD1 (6 bases). In germline, CDR1 is LGHDT, CDR2 YNNKEL (reference sequence). There are 14 residues in the CDR3. Trimming took off 6 bases at V and 1 base at J, with 12 bases between the two ends. The CDR3 loop is CASRRRGANTEAFF. The CDR3 DNA reads as TGTGCCAGCAGGCGCAGGGGCGCGAACACTGAAGCTTTCTTT.

The genes are TRBV4-3 and TRBJ2-7; 7 nucleotides agree with TRBD2. Germline CDR1 LGHNA, CDR2 YSLEER. The V segment lost 1 base and the J segment 1 base; nucleotides outside the gene matches: 13. The CDR3 has 18 residues. The CDR3 nucleotides are TGCGCCAGCAGCCAAGGAGGACCCTCCCTAGCGGAGTCCTACGAGCAGTACTTC. Translating it yields CASSQGGPSLAESYEQYF.

This clonotype has more than one count but fewer than ten. The V and J genes are TRBV5-1 and TRBJ2-5; D perhaps matches TRBD1 (5 bases). With 2 bases removed from V and 5 bases from J, the gap between germline ends came to 10 bases. Germline-derived CDR1 and CDR2 are SGHRS and YFSETQ. The CDR3 has 13 amino acids. The CDR3 spells CASSFDSTETQYF. CDR3 DNA sequence: TGCGCCAGCAGCTTTGACAGCACGGAGACCCAGTACTTC.

The chain carries TRBV6-2 or TRBV6-3 and TRBJ2-1; D is unclear. CDR3 size: 15 residues. Trimming shortened V by 6 bases and J by 0 bases, and 12 bases separated the two germline ends. Germline V gene lookup returns CDR1 MNHEY and CDR2 SVGEGT. CDR3 region: CASRSRAVSYNEQFF. The CDR3 DNA reads as TGTGCCAGCAGATCTAGGGCCGTCTCCTACAATGAGCAGTTCTTC.